This T cell receptor (beta chain) emerged from a study of patients and donors after allogeneic stem cell transplantation. Looked up from germline, CDR1 is SQVTM and CDR2 is ANQGSEA. The ends were cut back, 2 bases at V and 2 bases at J, with 7 bases in the middle. This CDR3 spans 13 amino acids. MiXCR was run by TCRdb on the RT-PCR reads, yielding one entry per CDR3 protein. The table includes about 150,000 distinct CDR3 sequences, about 40% detected once. Sequenced material: blood, either unsorted or a sorted T cell fraction (not recorded which). The V call is TRBV29-1, the J call TRBJ2-1; D is undetermined. The sequence was obtained from a human donor who was either an allogeneic HSCT recipient or a stem cell or donor lymphocyte infusion donor (not recorded which). It is not recorded whose cells these are; they may come from a transplant donor. The CDR3 is CSVEQKTYNEQFF. In nucleotides, the CDR3 is TGCAGCGTTGAACAGAAGACCTACAATGAGCAGTTCTTC.